The 19 T cell receptor beta chains given below trace back to one sample, sequenced in a study of T cell responses to AZD1222 COVID-19 vaccine. The data were produced by immunoSEQ multiplex PCR, yet TCRdb's version contains in-frame clones alone and is incomplete. The table shows 95,000 to 150,000 clones, with 70% to 90% occurring only once. Sample: peripheral blood, taken on day 0 of AZD1222 vaccination. Every receptor here comes from an adult in good health.

The chain combines TRBV15 with TRBJ2-6, with D perhaps given as TRBD1 or TRBD2 (5 bases each). In germline, CDR1 is LNHNV, CDR2 YYDKDF (reference sequence). CDR3 length: 17 amino acids. The V gene lost 4 bases and the J gene lost 2 bases, with 15 bases spanning the gap. As DNA, the CDR3 is TGTGCCACCAGCAACCCGACAAAGGGACCTGGGGCCAACGTCCTGACTTTC. The encoded protein is CATSNPTKGPGANVLTF. Using reference TRBV15 and TRBJ2-6 for the parts outside the CDR3, the full variable domain is DAMVIQNPRYQVTQFGKPVTLSCSQTLNHNVMYWYQQKSSQAPKLLFHYYDKDFNNEADTPDNFQSRRPNTSFCFLDIRSPGLGDTAMYLCATSNPTKGPGANVLTFGAGSRLTVL.

V gene TRBV7-9 combines with J gene TRBJ1-5; TRBD1 aligns across 7 bases. The CDR3 is 14 residues long. Per germline, CDR1 SEHNR and CDR2 FQNEAQ (reference sequence). After removal of 3 bases from V and 5 bases from J, the junction contained 4 bases not matched to a gene. The CDR3 protein is CASSLGQRDQPQHF. The DNA for the CDR3 is TGTGCCAGCAGCTTGGGACAGCGCGATCAGCCCCAGCATTTT.

The rearrangement joins TRBV13 to TRBJ2-3; possible D gene TRBD2, 6 bases. The germline V gene has CDR1 PRHDT and CDR2 FYEKMQ (reference sequence). This CDR3 spans 11 amino acids. The V end was cut by 8 bases, the J end by 6 bases, with 9 bases between. CDR3 loop: CASALADTQYF. The DNA for the CDR3 is TGTGCCAGCGCCCTAGCGGATACGCAGTATTTT.

The genes are TRBV7-2 and TRBJ1-2, with D hard to call. V lost 0 bases and J lost 5, with 4 bases in between. The CDR3 is 12 amino acids. Germline V CDR1 and CDR2: SGHTA, FQGNSA. The CDR3 DNA reads TGTGCCAGCAGCTTAGCGATTTATGGCTACACCTTC. It encodes CASSLAIYGYTF.

This clone was seen only once. The V and J genes are TRBV19 and TRBJ1-1; 9 bases are a match to TRBD1. The CDR3 is 15 amino acids. With V trimmed by 2 bases and J by 6 bases, 7 bases remained unmatched. Looked up from germline, CDR1 is LNHDA and CDR2 is SQIVND (reference sequence). CDR3 coding DNA: TGTGCCAGTAGTATATTCTCGGGGACAGGGTCTGAAGCTTTCTTT. This gives the protein CASSIFSGTGSEAFF.

The genes are TRBV6-5 and TRBJ1-2, with D possibly matching TRBD1 (5 bases). Trimming left V 4 bases short and J 4 bases short, with 13 bases between. CDR1 MNHEY and CDR2 SVGAGI come from the germline V gene. This CDR3 has 14 residues. The CDR3 spells CASSSGSMGYGYTF. The DNA of the CDR3 is TGTGCCAGCAGTTCAGGGTCCATGGGCTATGGCTACACCTTC.

The chain carries TRBV10-3 and TRBJ2-3; 7 bases are a match to TRBD2. Germline CDR1 and CDR2: ENHRY and SYGVKD. The CDR3 length is 13 residues. The trim removed 10 bases at V and 3 bases at J, leaving 7 bases unmatched. CDR3 amino acids: CATSSGETDTQYF. The CDR3 DNA is TGTGCCACTTCAAGCGGGGAGACAGATACGCAGTATTTT.

V is TRBV6-5 and J is TRBJ1-5; 7 bases fit TRBD1. Per the germline V gene, CDR1 is MNHEY and CDR2 is SVGAGI. V shed 2 bases and J 6 bases; nucleotides not matched to a gene: 7. CDR3 length: 15 residues. DNA of the CDR3: TGTGCCAGCAGTTACGCCAGGGGGATGGGTCAGCCCCAGCATTTT. This encodes CASSYARGMGQPQHF.

The chain combines TRBV18 with TRBJ2-2; a possible D gene is TRBD2 (5 bases). The CDR3 has 16 amino acids. Trimming stripped 3 bases from V and 5 bases from J, with 16 bases between. From germline, CDR1 is KGHSH and CDR2 LQKENI. CDR3 sequence (DNA): TGTGCCAGCTCACCGGCCCTGGGAGCTCAAACCGGGGAGCTGTTTTTT. Translating gives CASSPALGAQTGELFF.

The genes are TRBV5-6 and TRBJ1-5; 8 positions match TRBD1. The germline gives CDR1 SGHDT, CDR2 YYEEEE. The length of the CDR3 is 14 residues. The J segment lost 7 bases and the V segment lost 2 bases, leaving 5 bases of the junction unmatched. The CDR3: CASSFQGAGQPQHF. The CDR3, as DNA: TGTGCCAGCAGCTTCCAGGGGGCAGGGCAGCCCCAGCATTTT.

This chain uses TRBV5-4 with TRBJ1-1; 7 bases are shared with TRBD1. Germline V gene data show CDR1 as SGHNT and CDR2 as YYREEE (reference sequence). The CDR3 loop spans 14 amino acids. J was trimmed by 1 base and V by 4 bases; bases with no gene match: 4. The CDR3 DNA is TGTGCCAGCAGCACGCGACAGGGGAACACTGAAGCTTTCTTT. Its translation: CASSTRQGNTEAFF.

This chain joins TRBV21-1 and TRBJ2-7; the table calls TRBD2, which could not be checked here. TRBV21-1 is designated a pseudogene. The length of the CDR3 is 19 residues. The CDR3, as DNA: TGTGCCAGCAGCTCCTTTGGACCTAATCCTGGGGGGATTAATTACGAGCAGTACTTC. Encoded protein: CASSSFGPNPGGINYEQYF.

This clone was counted a single time. V and J are TRBV5-1 and TRBJ1-1; 7 bases are a match to TRBD1. CDR3 size: 13 residues. Trimming took 6 bases from V and 5 from J; bases not matched to a gene: 7. Germline lookup yields CDR1 SGHRS and CDR2 YFSETQ. The CDR3 sequence: CASTGQPLTEAFF. The DNA for the CDR3 is TGCGCCAGCACGGGACAGCCCCTAACTGAAGCTTTCTTT.

This chain joins TRBV6-6 and TRBJ1-1; tentatively, D is TRBD1 (6 bases). Germline values: CDR1 MNHNY, CDR2 SVGAGI (reference sequence). The V end lost 7 bases, the J end lost 0 bases, and 12 bases lay between the germline ends. The CDR3 contains 14 residues. The CDR3 loop is CASMAGTMNTEAFF. DNA of the CDR3: TGTGCCAGCATGGCAGGGACAATGAACACTGAAGCTTTCTTT.

The chain is built from TRBV11-2 and TRBJ1-2; 7 bases align to TRBD1. V lost 4 bases to trimming and J lost 8 bases; unmatched junction nucleotides: 10. The CDR3 consists of 14 residues. Germline assignment: CDR1 SGHAT and CDR2 FQNNGV. CDR3 bases: TGTGCCAGCAGCTACGGAACAGGGGTCGACGGCTACACCTTC. Translating it yields CASSYGTGVDGYTF.

The rearrangement links TRBV27 to TRBJ2-3; D is possibly TRBD2 (7 bases). Germline lookup yields CDR1 MNHEY and CDR2 SMNVEV (reference sequence). Trimming left V 3 bases short and J 4 bases short, with 17 bases between. This CDR3 has 16 residues. In DNA form, the CDR3 reads TGTGCCAGCAGTTTTAGGGGGGGGGCCATCTCAGATACGCAGTATTTT. This codes for CASSFRGGAISDTQYF.

The rearrangement links TRBV7-6 to TRBJ2-7, with 8 bases identical to TRBD2. The CDR3 length is 15 residues. Germline V CDR1 and CDR2: SGHVS, FNYEAQ. Trimming at V came to 1 base and at J to 3 bases, leaving 5 bases not matched to a gene. The CDR3 sequence: CASSLESGGLYEQYF. The CDR3 DNA follows: TGTGCCAGCAGCTTAGAGAGCGGGGGCCTCTACGAGCAGTACTTC.

In this sample, this clone turned up a few times. The chain uses TRBV14 and TRBJ1-3; 7 bases fit TRBD1. This CDR3 contains 13 residues. V gave up 0 bases and J gave up 7 bases; unmatched junction bases: 0. The germline V gene has CDR1 SGHDN and CDR2 FVKESK. CDR3 nucleotide sequence: TGTGCCAGCAGCCAAGACAGGGGGAACACCATATATTTT. Translation: CASSQDRGNTIYF.

This clone was seen a handful of times. This chain connects TRBV20-1 to TRBJ1-2, with 9 bases that match TRBD1. V shed 3 bases, J shed 5 bases, and the junction held 7 bases outside the gene matches. From germline, CDR1 is DFQATT and CDR2 SNEGSKA (reference sequence). The CDR3 spans 14 residues. CDR3 amino acids: CSASMGGTGYGYTF. CDR3 sequence (DNA): TGCAGTGCTAGTATGGGGGGGACAGGGTATGGCTACACCTTC.